This TCR beta chain emerged from a study of blood T cell repertoires in COVID-19. The CDR3 totals 15 residues. Germline V gives CDR1 KGHSH, CDR2 LQKENI. J gave up 6 bases and V 3 bases, and 6 bases lay outside the gene matches. Repertoires were generated with immunoSEQ multiplex PCR, while TCRdb's copy carries only in-frame clones and drops some. The sample holds 70,000 to 85,000 clones, over 70% seen once. The clonotype comes from a man aged 80 or over with active or convalescent COVID-19. Sequences were obtained from peripheral blood. The V call is TRBV18, the J call TRBJ1-5; 9 positions match TRBD1. The CDR3 DNA is TGTGCCAGCTCACCCCGGGACAGGGAGGGTCAGCCCCAGCATTTT. It specifies CASSPRDREGQPQHF. Based on the CDR3 plus reference TRBV18 and TRBJ1-5, the full variable domain is NAGVMQNPRHLVRRRGQEARLRCSPMKGHSHVYWYRQLPEEGLKFMVYLQKENIIDESGMPKERFSAEFPKEGPSILRIQQVVRGDSAAYFCASSPRDREGQPQHFGDGTRLSIL.